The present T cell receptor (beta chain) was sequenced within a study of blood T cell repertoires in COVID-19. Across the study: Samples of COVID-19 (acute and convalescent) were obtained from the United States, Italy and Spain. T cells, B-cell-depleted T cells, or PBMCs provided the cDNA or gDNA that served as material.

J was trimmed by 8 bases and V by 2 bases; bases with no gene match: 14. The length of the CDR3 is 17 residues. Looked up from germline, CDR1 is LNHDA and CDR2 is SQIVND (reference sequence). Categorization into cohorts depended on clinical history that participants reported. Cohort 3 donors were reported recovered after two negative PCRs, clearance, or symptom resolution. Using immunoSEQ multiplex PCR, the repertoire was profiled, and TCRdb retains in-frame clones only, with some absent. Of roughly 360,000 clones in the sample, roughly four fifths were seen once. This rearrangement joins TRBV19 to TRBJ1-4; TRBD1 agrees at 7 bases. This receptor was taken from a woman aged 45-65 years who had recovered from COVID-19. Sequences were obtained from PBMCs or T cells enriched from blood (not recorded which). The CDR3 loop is CASSIPDEGALREKLFF. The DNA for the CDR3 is TGTGCCAGTAGTATACCGGACGAGGGGGCGCTGAGGGAAAAACTGTTTTTT.